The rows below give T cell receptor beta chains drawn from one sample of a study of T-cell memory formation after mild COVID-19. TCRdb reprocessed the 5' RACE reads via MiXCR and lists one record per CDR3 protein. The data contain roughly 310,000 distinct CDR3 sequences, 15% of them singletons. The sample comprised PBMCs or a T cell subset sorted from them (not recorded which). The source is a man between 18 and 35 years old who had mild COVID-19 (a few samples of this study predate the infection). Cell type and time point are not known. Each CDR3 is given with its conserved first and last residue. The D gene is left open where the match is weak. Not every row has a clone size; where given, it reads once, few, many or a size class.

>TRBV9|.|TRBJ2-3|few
TGTGCCAGCAGCGTAGTCGCAGCTAGCACAGATACGCAGTATTTT
CASSVVAASTDTQYF
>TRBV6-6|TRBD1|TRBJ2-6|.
TGTGCCAGCACTCCACGGGACAGGGTGCACTCTGGGGCCAACGTCCTGACTTTC
CASTPRDRVHSGANVLTF
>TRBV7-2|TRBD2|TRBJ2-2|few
TGTGCCAGCAGCACCGAACCGGGGGGACTAGCGGTCAACACCGGGGAGCTGTTTTTT
CASSTEPGGLAVNTGELFF
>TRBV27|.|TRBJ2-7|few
TGTGCCAGCCGTACCGGGGGAGGCGGCGAGCAGTACTTC
CASRTGGGGEQYF
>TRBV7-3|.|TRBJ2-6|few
TGTGCCAGCAGCTCTAGCAGGGTCTCTGGGGCCAACGTCCTGACTTTC
CASSSSRVSGANVLTF
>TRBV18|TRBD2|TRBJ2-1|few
TGTGCCAGCTCCCCGCGGGGGGGCCCAACCAATGAGCAGTTCTTC
CASSPRGGPTNEQFF
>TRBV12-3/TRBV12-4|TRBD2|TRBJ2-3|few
TGTGCCACCAAGCGGGGGGGGACAGATACGCAGTATTTT
CATKRGGTDTQYF
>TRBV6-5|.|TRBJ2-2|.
TGTGCCAGCAGTTATATCACGGCTCGGACCGGGGAGCTGTTTTTT
CASSYITARTGELFF
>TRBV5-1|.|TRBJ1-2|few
TGCGCCAGCAGCTTGGCCTTAGCCCCGGCTGGCTACACCTTC
CASSLALAPAGYTF
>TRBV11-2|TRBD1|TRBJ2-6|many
TGTGCCAGCAGCTCCGGGACAGGGAAAGGGGCCAACGTCCTGACTTTC
CASSSGTGKGANVLTF
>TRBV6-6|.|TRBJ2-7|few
TGTGCCATCGGAAGGGGAACGGGGTACGAGCAGTACTTC
CAIGRGTGYEQYF
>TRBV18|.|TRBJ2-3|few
TGTGCCAGCTCACCACCGCTCTTAGATACGCAGTATTTT
CASSPPLLDTQYF
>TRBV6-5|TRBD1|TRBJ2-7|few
TGTGCCAGCAGTTACCGGACAGGGTCCTCCTACGAGCAGTACTTC
CASSYRTGSSYEQYF
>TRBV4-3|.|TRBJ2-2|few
TGCGCCAGCAGCCCGCTGGTATCCACCGGGGAGCTGTTTTTT
CASSPLVSTGELFF
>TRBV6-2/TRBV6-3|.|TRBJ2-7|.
TGTGCCAGCAGTTATTTAGGACCCTATGAATCGTGGGACGAGCAGTACTTC
CASSYLGPYESWDEQYF
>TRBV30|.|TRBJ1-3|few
TGTGCCTGGAGTTATCCCTCTGGAAACACCATATATTTT
CAWSYPSGNTIYF
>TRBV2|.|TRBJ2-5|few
TGTGCCAGCAGTGAAGGACCAGGTACCCAGTACTTC
CASSEGPGTQYF
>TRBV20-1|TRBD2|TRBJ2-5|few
TGCAGTGTGACTAGCGGGGAATTATGGCAGACCCAGTACTTC
CSVTSGELWQTQYF
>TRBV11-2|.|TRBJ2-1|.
TGTGCCAGCAGCTTAGTACAGGGATCGGTGGAGCAGTTCTTC
CASSLVQGSVEQFF
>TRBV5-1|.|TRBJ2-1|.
TGCGCCAGCAGCCGCCCCCCTAATGAGCAGTTCTTC
CASSRPPNEQFF
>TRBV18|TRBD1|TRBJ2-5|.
TGTGCCAGCTCACCAGTTACAGGGGCGCAACAAGAGACCCAGTACTTC
CASSPVTGAQQETQYF
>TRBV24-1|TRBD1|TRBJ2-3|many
TGTGCCACGGAGGACAGGGGGGGGGATACGCAGTATTTT
CATEDRGGDTQYF
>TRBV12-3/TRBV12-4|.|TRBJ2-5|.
TGTGCCAGCAGCAAGGACCGCCAAGAGACCCAGTACTTC
CASSKDRQETQYF
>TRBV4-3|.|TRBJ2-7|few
TGCGCCAGCAGCCAAGAAACAGCAAGGGAGCAGTACTTC
CASSQETAREQYF
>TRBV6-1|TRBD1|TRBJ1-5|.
TGTGCCACTCGGGGGACAGTAGATCAGCCCCAGCATTTT
CATRGTVDQPQHF
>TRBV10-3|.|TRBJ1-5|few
TGTGCCATCAGTGAATCAACGTCTGGAGGAAATCAGCCCCAGCATTTT
CAISESTSGGNQPQHF
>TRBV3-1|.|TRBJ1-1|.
TGTGCCAGCAGCCAACTCACCGGAGAAGCTTTCTTT
CASSQLTGEAFF
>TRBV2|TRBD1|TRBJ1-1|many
TGTGCCAGCAGTTGGGACAGAAACACTGAAGCTTTCTTT
CASSWDRNTEAFF
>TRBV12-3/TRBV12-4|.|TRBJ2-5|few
TGTGCCAGCACTTTTCGACTAGTAGAGACCCAGTACTTC
CASTFRLVETQYF
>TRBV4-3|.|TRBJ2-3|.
TGCGCCAGCAGCCAAGAGGCGGTCAGGGTGGGGACAGATACGCAGTATTTT
CASSQEAVRVGTDTQYF
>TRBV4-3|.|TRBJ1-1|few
TGCGCCAGCAGCCCTAGGGGGTCGGATGAAGCTTTCTTT
CASSPRGSDEAFF
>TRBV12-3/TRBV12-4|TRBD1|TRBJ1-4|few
TGTGCCAGCAACTCCGGGACAGTAACCGAAAAACTGTTTTTT
CASNSGTVTEKLFF
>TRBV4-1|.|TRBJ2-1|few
TGCGCCAGCAGCCCGGTAGCCGTGGGGGGGCCTAATGAGCAGTTCTTC
CASSPVAVGGPNEQFF
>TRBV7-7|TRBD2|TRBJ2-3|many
TGTGCCAGCAGCGGCGGGGGGGCAGGAGATACGCAGTATTTT
CASSGGGAGDTQYF
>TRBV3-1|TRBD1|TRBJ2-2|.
TGTGCCAGCAGACAGGTCCCGGGACAGGATCACGGGGAGCTGTTTTTT
CASRQVPGQDHGELFF
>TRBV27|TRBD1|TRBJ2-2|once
TGTGCCAGCAGTATGGACAGGGGGCCCGGGGAGCTGTTTTTT
CASSMDRGPGELFF